A single sample is the source of the 9 T cell receptor beta chains below, sequenced in a study of T cells of healthy individuals. MiXCR was run by TCRdb on the 5' RACE reads, yielding one entry per CDR3 protein. Among 55,000 to 65,000 distinct CDR3 sequences listed, around 15% were seen once. All receptors come from a human donor in good health.

This clonotype came up many times. The chain couples TRBV6-2 or TRBV6-3 to TRBJ1-1; tentative D call: TRBD1 (6 bases). The CDR3 has 13 amino acids. The V end was cut by 10 bases, the J end by 3 bases, with 15 bases between. Germline CDR1 reads MNHEY; CDR2 reads SVGEGT. The CDR3 sequence: CATKDRTYTEAFF. CDR3 nucleotide sequence: TGTGCCACCAAAGACAGGACTTACACTGAAGCTTTCTTT.

The J gene is TRBJ2-5, the V gene TRBV12-3 or TRBV12-4; 13 nucleotides agree with TRBD2. V shed 3 bases, J shed 5 bases, and the junction held 3 bases outside the gene matches. CDR3 length equals 15 residues. The CDR3 sequence: CASSLGLAGRETQYF. CDR3 nucleotide sequence: TGTGCCAGCAGTTTGGGACTAGCGGGAAGGGAGACCCAGTACTTC.

This chain uses TRBV4-1 with TRBJ2-5, with TRBD2 as a possible D gene (5 bases). V was shortened by 0 bases and J by 4 bases, with 12 bases between the two germline ends. This CDR3 region has 15 residues. Germline CDR1 is MGHRA and CDR2 is YSYEKL. CDR3 nucleotides: TGCGCCAGCAGCCAAGACACCCTAGCTAGAGAGACCCAGTACTTC. Amino acid sequence: CASSQDTLARETQYF.

The V gene is TRBV5-1, the J gene TRBJ1-1, with D unclear. V lost 1 base, J lost 4 bases, and 17 bases lay in between. This CDR3 is built from 16 residues. Germline V gives CDR1 SGHRS, CDR2 YFSETQ. In DNA, the CDR3 is TGCGCCAGCAGCTTGAATGGAGAAAGGGAGACCACTGAAGCTTTCTTT. Protein sequence: CASSLNGERETTEAFF.

This clonotype was seen repeatedly, ten times or more. This sequence joins TRBV4-2 and TRBJ1-4; possibly TRBD1 for D (5 bases). Germline V lookup: CDR1 LGHNA, CDR2 YNFKEQ. CDR3 length: 17 residues. Trimming took off 4 bases at V and 8 bases at J, with 23 bases between the two ends. The CDR3 DNA sequence: TGTGCCAGCAGCCGGGAGGGGTACAGGTGGTTTGAGGAAAAACTGTTTTTT. It specifies CASSREGYRWFEEKLFF.

This clonotype ranks as medium-sized. The V call is TRBV20-1, the J call TRBJ2-7; D call uncertain. In germline, CDR1 is DFQATT, CDR2 SNEGSKA (reference sequence). V was pared by 0 bases and J by 0 bases, with 15 bases between. The CDR3 sequence is 16 residues long. The DNA for the CDR3 is TGCAGTGCTAGAGATGCCGCGCAGTACAGCTCCTACGAGCAGTACTTC. Protein product: CSARDAAQYSSYEQYF.

The chain joins TRBV5-1 to TRBJ2-7; the D is unclear. Between the trimmed V and J ends, which lost 4 bases and 2 bases, there was a span of 4 bases. This CDR3 has 11 residues. The germline V gene has CDR1 SGHRS and CDR2 YFSETQ. The chain's CDR3 is CASSGAYEQYF. The CDR3 DNA reads TGCGCCAGCAGCGGGGCCTACGAGCAGTACTTC.

The rearrangement links TRBV27 to TRBJ2-2; D is unclear. CDR1 MNHEY and CDR2 SMNVEV come from the germline V gene (reference sequence). The CDR3 covers 14 residues. V was cut by 8 bases and J by 0 bases, with 10 bases left in between. Here the CDR3 DNA reads TGTGCCAGCCAAGGGCTAACGAACACCGGGGAGCTGTTTTTT. This translates into CASQGLTNTGELFF.

This clonotype was counted a few times. The chain recombines TRBV11-1 with TRBJ2-3, with unresolved D. The CDR3 runs 15 residues. CDR1 is SGHAT and CDR2 is FQDESV in the germline V gene (reference sequence). The V and J ends lost 4 bases and 4 bases respectively, with 15 bases between them. CDR3 region: CASSSWGRPADTQYF. The DNA for the CDR3 is TGTGCCAGCAGCTCGTGGGGTAGGCCGGCAGATACGCAGTATTTT.